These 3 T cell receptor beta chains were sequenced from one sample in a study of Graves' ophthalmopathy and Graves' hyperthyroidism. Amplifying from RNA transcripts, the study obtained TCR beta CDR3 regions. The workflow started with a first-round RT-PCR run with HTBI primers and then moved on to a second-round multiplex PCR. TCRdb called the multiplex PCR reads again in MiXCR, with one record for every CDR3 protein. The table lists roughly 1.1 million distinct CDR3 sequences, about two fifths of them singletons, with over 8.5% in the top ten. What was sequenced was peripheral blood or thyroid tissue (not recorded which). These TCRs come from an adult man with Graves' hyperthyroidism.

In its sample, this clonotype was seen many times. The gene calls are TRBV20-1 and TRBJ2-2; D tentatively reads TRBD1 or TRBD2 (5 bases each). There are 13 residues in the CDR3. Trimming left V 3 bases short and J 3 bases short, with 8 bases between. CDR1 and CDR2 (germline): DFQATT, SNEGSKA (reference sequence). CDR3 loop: CSARGVDTGELFF. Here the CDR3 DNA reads TGCAGTGCTAGGGGGGTGGACACCGGGGAGCTGTTTTTT.

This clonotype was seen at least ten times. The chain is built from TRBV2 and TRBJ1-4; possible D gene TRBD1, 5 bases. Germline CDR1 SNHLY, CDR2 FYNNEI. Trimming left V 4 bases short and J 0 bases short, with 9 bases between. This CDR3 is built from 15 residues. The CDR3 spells CASSVGTTTNEKLFF. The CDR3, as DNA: TGTGCCAGCAGTGTAGGGACTACAACTAATGAAAAACTGTTTTTT.

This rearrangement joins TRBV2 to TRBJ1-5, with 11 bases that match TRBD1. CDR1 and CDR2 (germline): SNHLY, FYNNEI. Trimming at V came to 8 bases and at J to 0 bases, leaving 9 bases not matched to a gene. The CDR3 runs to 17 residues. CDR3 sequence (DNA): TGTGCCAGCTCGACCCCCGGGACAGGGGGTAGCAATCAGCCCCAGCATTTT. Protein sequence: CASSTPGTGGSNQPQHF.